This T cell receptor beta chain comes out of a study of blood T cell repertoires in COVID-19. The table came from immunoSEQ multiplex PCR; TCRdb's copy has only in-frame clones and leaves some out. Of a few hundred thousand clones listed, 75% to 90% are singletons. This TCR was recovered from a young man who had recovered from COVID-19. Source material: PBMCs or T cells enriched from blood (not recorded which).

The DNA of the CDR3 is TGTGCCAGCGGGGACAGGGAACCTTTCTTT. This gives the protein CASGDREPFF. The rearrangement joins TRBV25-1 to TRBJ1-1; 9 nucleotides line up with TRBD1. Looked up from germline, CDR1 is MGHDK and CDR2 is SYGVNS. The length of the CDR3 is 10 residues. V shed 8 bases, J shed 12 bases, and the junction held 4 bases outside the gene matches.